These 21 T cell receptor beta chains were all obtained from the same sample, sequenced in a study of cytomegalovirus exposure and HLA in healthy donors. PCR amplification relied on 60 Vbeta primers (plus 13 Jbeta primers). The protocol was immunoSEQ multiplex PCR, while the TCRdb copy is restricted to in-frame clones and leaves out a portion. The table records 100,000 to 120,000 clones, approximately 67% of them present only once. Sequencing was carried out using PBMCs. These receptor sequences come from a man aged 18 to 29 in good health and CMV-seropositive.

In its sample, this clone was seen a few times. This chain links TRBV5-6 with TRBJ2-5; D remains ambiguous. Trimming cost V 2 bases and J 3 bases, with 11 bases left between them. CDR3 length equals 14 residues. CDR1 is SGHDT and CDR2 is YYEEEE in the germline V gene. The CDR3 sequence: CASSFDPREETQYF. The CDR3 nucleotides are TGTGCCAGCAGCTTTGATCCTAGAGAAGAGACCCAGTACTTC. Using reference TRBV5-6 and TRBJ2-5 for the parts outside the CDR3, the full variable domain is DAGVTQSPTHLIKTRGQQVTLRCSPKSGHDTVSWYQQALGQGPQFIFQYYEEEERQRGNFPDRFSGHQFPNYSSELNVNALLLGDSALYLCASSFDPREETQYFGPGTRLLVL.

This clone is a singleton in its sample. In DNA, the CDR3 is TGTGCCAGCAATCTAAGAACCCGCAATCAGCCCCAGCATTTT. Translation: CASNLRTRNQPQHF. V gene TRBV6-4 combines with J gene TRBJ1-5; D is unresolved. The germline V and J ends were trimmed by 7 bases and 2 bases, with 12 bases remaining between them. This CDR3 is 14 amino acids long. Germline V gives CDR1 MRHNA, CDR2 SNTAGT.

The V call is TRBV9, the J call TRBJ2-1; TRBD2 might be the D (6 bases). The CDR3 covers 14 residues. Per germline, CDR1 SGDLS and CDR2 YYNGEE. The germline V and J ends were trimmed by 0 bases and 6 bases, with 10 bases remaining between them. CDR3 coding DNA: TGTGCCAGCAGCGTAGTGGGGACTTCCAATGAGCAGTTCTTC. This translates into CASSVVGTSNEQFF.

This chain connects TRBV11-2 to TRBJ1-1, with D tentatively TRBD1 (6 bases). This CDR3 spans 15 amino acids. Trimming removed 2 bases from V and 4 bases from J, with 14 bases in between. Germline-derived CDR1 and CDR2 are SGHAT and FQNNGV. The CDR3 loop is CASSLYGGAGTEAFF. Here the CDR3 DNA reads TGTGCCAGCAGCTTATACGGGGGGGCAGGCACTGAAGCTTTCTTT. The variable domain in full, completed from reference TRBV11-2 and TRBJ1-1, reads EAGVAQSPRYKIIEKRQSVAFWCNPISGHATLYWYQQILGQGPKLLIQFQNNGVVDDSQLPKDRFSAERLKGVDSTLKIQPAKLEDSAVYLCASSLYGGAGTEAFFGQGTRLTVV.

The V and J genes are TRBV7-9 and TRBJ2-5, with TRBD2 matching over 10 bases. The CDR3 runs 16 residues. V was clipped by 6 bases and J by 5 bases; unmatched bases: 12. Germline CDR1 and CDR2: SEHNR and FQNEAQ (reference sequence). CDR3 bases: TGTGCCAGCAGGGGTTCTGGTAGCGGGGGGTCGGAGACCCAGTACTTC. Residues: CASRGSGSGGSETQYF. Full variable domain (remainder filled in from reference TRBV7-9 and TRBJ2-5): DTGVSQNPRHKITKRGQNVTFRCDPISEHNRLYWYRQTLGQGPEFLTYFQNEAQLEKSRLLSDRFSAERPKGSFSTLEIQRTEQGDSAMYLCASRGSGSGGSETQYFGPGTRLLVL.

V usage is TRBV5-1 and J usage is TRBJ2-7; the match to TRBD1 covers 7 bases. Germline V gene sequence: CDR1 SGHRS, CDR2 YFSETQ. This CDR3 has 14 residues. V trimming: 7 bases; J trimming: 0 bases; junction bases outside the gene matches: 7. The CDR3 loop is CASRRGQSSYEQYF. CDR3 nucleotide sequence: TGCGCCAGCCGCAGGGGACAGAGCTCCTACGAGCAGTACTTC. Variable domain in full (rest from reference TRBV5-1 and TRBJ2-7): KAGVTQTPRYLIKTRGQQVTLSCSPISGHRSVSWYQQTPGQGLQFLFEYFSETQRNKGNFPGRFSGRQFSNSRSEMNVSTLELGDSALYLCASRRGQSSYEQYFGPGTRLTVT.

In its sample, this clone was seen a few times. CDR3 in DNA: TGTGCCAGCAGTGTCCGGGAAAACTATGGCTACACCTTC. It encodes CASSVRENYGYTF. This chain connects TRBV2 to TRBJ1-2, with D unresolved. Germline lookup yields CDR1 SNHLY and CDR2 FYNNEI. CDR3 size: 13 residues. Trimming left V 4 bases short and J 2 bases short, with 8 bases between. Looking up the rest from reference TRBV2 and TRBJ1-2 gives the full variable domain: EPEVTQTPSHQVTQMGQEVILRCVPISNHLYFYWYRQILGQKVEFLVSFYNNEISEKSEIFDDQFSVERPDGSNFTLKIRSTKLEDSAMYFCASSVRENYGYTFGSGTRLTVV.

This sequence joins TRBV5-4 and TRBJ2-7; no reliable D call. V lost 0 bases and J lost 2, with 9 bases in between. The germline gives CDR1 SGHNT, CDR2 YYREEE (reference sequence). The CDR3 spans 14 residues. The CDR3 nucleotides are TGTGCCAGCAGCTTGGACGTGGCAGCCTACGAGCAGTACTTC. Encoded protein: CASSLDVAAYEQYF.

This clone was seen a few times. The chain links TRBV2 to TRBJ1-5; 8 bases align to TRBD1. V dropped 4 bases and J dropped 5; count of bases not matched to a gene: 1. Germline loops: CDR1 SNHLY, CDR2 FYNNEI. The CDR3 sequence is 13 residues long. The CDR3: CASSVDRDQPQHF. CDR3 sequence (DNA): TGTGCCAGCAGTGTGGACAGGGATCAGCCCCAGCATTTT.

A single count supports this clone. The V call is TRBV2, the J call TRBJ2-2; 9 nucleotides match TRBD2. V dropped 6 bases and J dropped 5; count of bases not matched to a gene: 10. The CDR3 contains 16 residues. Germline V lookup: CDR1 SNHLY, CDR2 FYNNEI. This CDR3 is CASSLAGPVRTGELFF. The CDR3 DNA follows: TGTGCCAGCAGCCTAGCGGGGCCCGTGCGGACCGGGGAGCTGTTTTTT.

This chain joins TRBV6-1 and TRBJ1-3; 7 bases are shared with TRBD1. Germline values: CDR1 MNHNS, CDR2 SASEGT. V was pared by 8 bases and J by 0 bases, with 7 bases of the junction left unmatched. The CDR3 sequence is 15 residues long. Here the CDR3 DNA reads TGTGCCAGCGGGGAGACAGGGACCTCTGGAAACACCATATATTTT. Translated: CASGETGTSGNTIYF.

This chain uses TRBV6-5 with TRBJ2-2; 8 positions agree with TRBD1. The CDR3 has 14 residues. The V segment lost 6 bases and the J segment 5 bases; nucleotides outside the gene matches: 5. Looked up from germline, CDR1 is MNHEY and CDR2 is SVGAGI. The DNA for the CDR3 is TGTGCCAGCAGCGGACAGGGAAGTACCGGGGAGCTGTTTTTT. Its protein product is CASSGQGSTGELFF.

This clone was found once. This chain joins TRBV4-2 and TRBJ2-1, with D possibly TRBD2 on 5 matching bases. The length of the CDR3 is 13 residues. Trimming removed 4 bases from V and 4 bases from J, with 8 bases in between. CDR1 is LGHNA and CDR2 is YNFKEQ in the germline V gene. CDR3 DNA sequence: TGTGCCAGCAGCCGGCGGGTTTACAATGAGCAGTTCTTC. Protein product: CASSRRVYNEQFF.

There are a few counts of this clone. The chain carries TRBV9 and TRBJ2-2; the D gene is possibly TRBD1 (6 bases). The CDR3 is 15 residues long. The germline V and J ends were trimmed by 3 bases and 4 bases, with 13 bases remaining between them. CDR1 is SGDLS and CDR2 is YYNGEE in the germline V gene. The CDR3 region is CASSGTDSTTGELFF. CDR3 coding DNA: TGTGCCAGCAGCGGTACGGACAGCACCACCGGGGAGCTGTTTTTT.

This chain uses TRBV6-6 with TRBJ2-1, with D hard to call. The CDR3 contains 14 residues. Germline V gene lookup returns CDR1 MNHNY and CDR2 SVGAGI (reference sequence). Between the trimmed V and J ends, which lost 4 bases and 6 bases, there was a span of 13 bases. The DNA of the CDR3 is TGTGCCAGCAGTTCCGTTGACCGGGTCAATGAGCAGTTCTTC. The encoded protein is CASSSVDRVNEQFF.

The rearrangement uses TRBV6-1 and TRBJ2-5; TRBD1 might be the D (5 bases). Germline V gene data show CDR1 as MNHNS and CDR2 as SASEGT. V lost 1 base and J lost 1, with 10 bases in between. This CDR3 has 15 amino acids. The CDR3 spells CASSEEWGIQETQYF. CDR3 bases: TGTGCCAGCAGTGAAGAATGGGGCATCCAAGAGACCCAGTACTTC.

The chain joins TRBV27 to TRBJ2-5; the D is unclear. Trimming removed 6 bases at V and 11 bases at J, with 13 bases between. This CDR3 spans 11 amino acids. Germline CDR1 is MNHEY and CDR2 is SMNVEV (reference sequence). In nucleotides, the CDR3 is TGTGCCAGCAGAAGCACGGCGGCTCAGTACTTC. Translation gives CASRSTAAQYF.

The chain joins TRBV9 to TRBJ2-5; 7 bases map to TRBD2. The CDR3 runs 15 residues. In germline, CDR1 is SGDLS, CDR2 YYNGEE. Trimming cost V 0 bases and J 2 bases; bases outside gene matches: 4. The CDR3 here is CASSVGSGGQETQYF. CDR3 DNA: TGTGCCAGCAGCGTAGGGTCCGGGGGGCAAGAGACCCAGTACTTC.

The chain is built from TRBV10-3 and TRBJ2-7; 7 positions agree with TRBD2. The trim removed 6 bases at V and 4 bases at J, leaving 12 bases unmatched. Germline assignment: CDR1 ENHRY and CDR2 SYGVKD. This CDR3 has 15 amino acids. The CDR3 DNA is TGTGCCATCAGCCGCAAATCGGGGGGAAGGTACGAGCAGTACTTC. Translating it yields CAISRKSGGRYEQYF.

This sequence joins TRBV29-1 and TRBJ1-2; TRBD1 matches at 10 bases. The junction had 2 bases not matched to a gene; V was cut back by 7 bases and J by 6 bases. CDR3 length equals 11 residues. The V gene's germline CDR1 is SQVTM and CDR2 ANQGSEA. The chain's CDR3 is CSGGQGDGYTF. The CDR3 nucleotides read TGCAGCGGTGGACAGGGGGATGGCTACACCTTC.

The chain carries TRBV7-9 and TRBJ1-5; tentative D call: TRBD1 (6 bases). Between the trimmed V and J ends, which lost 5 bases and 4 bases, there was a span of 18 bases. CDR1 is SEHNR and CDR2 is FQNEAQ in the germline V gene (reference sequence). The CDR3 runs to 16 residues. CDR3 sequence: CASSRGAGGGNQPQHF. DNA for the CDR3: TGTGCCAGCAGCCGGGGGGCCGGAGGGGGGAATCAGCCCCAGCATTTT. The entire variable domain, with the rest obtained from reference TRBV7-9 and TRBJ1-5, is as follows: DTGVSQNPRHKITKRGQNVTFRCDPISEHNRLYWYRQTLGQGPEFLTYFQNEAQLEKSRLLSDRFSAERPKGSFSTLEIQRTEQGDSAMYLCASSRGAGGGNQPQHFGDGTRLSIL.